This passage covers 2 T cell receptor beta chains from one sample sequenced in a study of cytomegalovirus exposure and HLA in healthy donors. Primers: 60 Vbeta forward and 13 Jbeta reverse. Clones were read by immunoSEQ multiplex PCR, and TCRdb kept only the in-frame ones, dropping some. The sample records about 250,000 clones, around 84% being singletons. Sequencing input: PBMCs. The origin of the receptors is a girl aged 2-10 years in good health and CMV-seronegative.

The gene calls are TRBV20-1 and TRBJ1-2, with D possibly being TRBD1 (5 bases). Germline loops: CDR1 DFQATT, CDR2 SNEGSKA (reference sequence). This CDR3 spans 11 amino acids. V was shortened by 5 bases and J by 8 bases, with 12 bases between the two germline ends. Here the CDR3 reads CSAGPGHGYTF. Written as DNA, the CDR3 is TGCAGTGCTGGCCCAGGACACGGCTACACCTTC.

CDR3 bases: TGTGCCAGCAGTTACTGGACGGGAGGGACACAGACCCAGTACTTC. It yields the protein CASSYWTGGTQTQYF. This sequence joins TRBV6-5 and TRBJ2-5, with 8 bases that match TRBD2. The V segment lost 1 base and the J segment 6 bases; nucleotides outside the gene matches: 7. Germline V CDR1 and CDR2: MNHEY, SVGAGI. The length of the CDR3 is 15 residues.